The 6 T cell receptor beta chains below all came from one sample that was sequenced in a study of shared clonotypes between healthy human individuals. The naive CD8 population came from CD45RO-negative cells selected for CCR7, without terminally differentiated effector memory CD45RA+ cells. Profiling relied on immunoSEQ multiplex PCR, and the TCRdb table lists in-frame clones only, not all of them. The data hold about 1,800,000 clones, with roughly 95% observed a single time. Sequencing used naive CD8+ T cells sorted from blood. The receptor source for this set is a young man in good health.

For the CDR3, the DNA is TGTGCCAGCAGCTTAGCGGCAGACCAAGAGACCCAGTACTTC. Amino acid sequence: CASSLAADQETQYF. The chain employs TRBV7-2 and TRBJ2-5; no clear D gene. Germline loops: CDR1 SGHTA, CDR2 FQGNSA. The V end was cut by 0 bases, the J end by 0 bases, with 5 bases between. The CDR3 length is 14 residues.

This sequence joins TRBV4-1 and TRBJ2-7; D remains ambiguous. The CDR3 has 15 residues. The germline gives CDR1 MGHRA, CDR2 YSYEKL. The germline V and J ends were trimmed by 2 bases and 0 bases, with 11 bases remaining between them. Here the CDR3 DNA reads TGCGCCAGCAGCCAATCCTCGGATTACTCCTACGAGCAGTACTTC. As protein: CASSQSSDYSYEQYF.

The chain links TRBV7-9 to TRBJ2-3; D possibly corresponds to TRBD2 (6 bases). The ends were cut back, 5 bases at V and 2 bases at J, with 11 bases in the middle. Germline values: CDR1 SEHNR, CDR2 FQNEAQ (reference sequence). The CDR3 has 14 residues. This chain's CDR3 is CASSMRDLTDTQYF. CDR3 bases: TGTGCCAGCAGCATGCGGGACCTCACAGATACGCAGTATTTT.

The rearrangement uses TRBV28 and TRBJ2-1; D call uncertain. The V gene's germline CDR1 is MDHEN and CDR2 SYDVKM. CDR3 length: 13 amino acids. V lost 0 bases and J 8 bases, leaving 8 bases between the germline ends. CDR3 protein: CASSLWSGDEQFF. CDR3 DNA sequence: TGTGCCAGCAGTTTATGGAGTGGCGATGAGCAGTTCTTC.

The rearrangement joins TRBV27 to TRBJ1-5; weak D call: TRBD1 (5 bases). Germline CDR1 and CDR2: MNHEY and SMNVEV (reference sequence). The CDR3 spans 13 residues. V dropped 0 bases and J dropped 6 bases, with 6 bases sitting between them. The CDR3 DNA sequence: TGTGCCAGCAGTTTATCAGGGACTCAGCCCCAGCATTTT. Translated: CASSLSGTQPQHF.

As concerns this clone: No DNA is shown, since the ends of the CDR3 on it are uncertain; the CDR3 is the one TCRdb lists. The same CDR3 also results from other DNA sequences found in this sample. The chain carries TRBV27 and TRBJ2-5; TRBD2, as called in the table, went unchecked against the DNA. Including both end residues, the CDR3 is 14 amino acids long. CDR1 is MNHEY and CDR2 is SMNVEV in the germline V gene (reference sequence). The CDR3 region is CASSSSGIQETQYF.